This T cell receptor beta chain was retrieved from a study of shared clonotypes between healthy human individuals. Germline lookup yields CDR1 SNHLY and CDR2 FYNNEI. CDR3 size: 14 residues. V trimming: 7 bases; J trimming: 5 bases; junction bases outside the gene matches: 7. Approximately 200 ng DNA, around 30,000 T cell genomes, went into each sorted-subset replicate PCR. Assay: immunoSEQ multiplex PCR; the TCRdb copy retains only in-frame clones and omits some. The data contain 850,000 to 1,200,000 clones, under 80% of them singletons. V gene TRBV2 combines with J gene TRBJ2-2; 7 bases match TRBD2. This sequence was found in a man aged 18 to 35 in good health. The specimen was memory CD4+ T cells sorted from blood. Subset meaning: CD45RA-negative fraction. The CDR3 DNA reads TGTGCCAGCATCAAGGGAGGGCAAACCGGGGAGCTGTTTTTT. Its protein is CASIKGGQTGELFF.